Sequencing of this T cell receptor (beta chain) was carried out in a study of identical twins. Whole-study results and caveats: Insertion counts were lower in abundant cord blood beta clonotypes, a trend that memory repertoires did not show. A cross-sectional statistical analysis, not follow-up of the same donors, supported the conclusions. Twins' surplus sharing was weaker for beta out-of-frame sequences.

This clonotype was seen a handful of times. What it recognizes is unknown. Germline CDR1 and CDR2: DFQATT and SNEGSKA (reference sequence). The CDR3 has 15 residues. V lost 1 base, J lost 6 bases, and 16 bases lay in between. From the 5' RACE reads, TCRdb called clonotypes with MiXCR, one entry per CDR3 protein. The table includes about 240,000 distinct CDR3 sequences, about 13% detected once. Another study also made use of these data, one on yellow fever vaccine responses in identical twins.

Sequenced material: memory (CD45RO+) T cells sorted from blood. The rearrangement joins TRBV20-1 to TRBJ2-1; TRBD1 might be the D (6 bases). This clonotype originated in a woman aged 18 to 35 in good health. CDR3 residues: CSARARDKYANEQFF. The DNA for the CDR3 is TGCAGTGCTAGAGCCCGGGACAAGTACGCCAATGAGCAGTTCTTC.